The 27 T cell receptor beta chains in this list originate from one sample, sequenced in a study of blood T cell repertoires in COVID-19. The repertoire was sequenced with immunoSEQ multiplex PCR; TCRdb's copy has only in-frame clones and lacks some. The sample has some 180,000 clones, about three quarters seen once. The sequenced sample consisted of peripheral blood. The origin of the receptors is a woman at least 80 years old with active or convalescent COVID-19.

This chain joins TRBV14 and TRBJ2-7, with 9 bases that match TRBD1. CDR3 length equals 15 residues. J was trimmed by 4 bases and V by 5 bases; bases with no gene match: 9. CDR1 SGHDN and CDR2 FVKESK come from the germline V gene. Here the CDR3 reads CASSLTGGGSYEQYF. In DNA form, the CDR3 reads TGTGCCAGCAGCTTAACAGGGGGCGGTTCTTACGAGCAGTACTTC. Supplemented by reference TRBV14 and TRBJ2-7, the full variable domain reads EAGVTQFPSHSVIEKGQTVTLRCDPISGHDNLYWYRRVMGKEIKFLLHFVKESKQDESGMPNNRFLAERTGGTYSTLKVQPAELEDSGVYFCASSLTGGGSYEQYFGPGTRLTVT.

The rearrangement links TRBV24-1 to TRBJ2-1; the match to TRBD2 covers 9 bases. The germline CDR1 and CDR2 sequences are KGHDR and SFDVKD. There are 16 residues in the CDR3. V gave up 4 bases and J gave up 2 bases; unmatched junction bases: 5. CDR3 in DNA: TGTGCCACCAGTGAGGCGGGACTAGCCCCCTACAATGAGCAGTTCTTC. Amino acids: CATSEAGLAPYNEQFF.

CDR3 coding DNA: TGTGCCAGCAGCTTAGAGGGCGCTAGCGGGGTCAACGAGCAGTACTTC. Translation gives CASSLEGASGVNEQYF. This rearrangement joins TRBV7-9 to TRBJ2-7, with 9 bases matching TRBD2. CDR3 length equals 16 residues. Germline V gene sequence: CDR1 SEHNR, CDR2 FQNEAQ (reference sequence). V shed 1 base and J 5 bases; nucleotides not matched to a gene: 9.

This clone was seen only a few times. V usage is TRBV29-1 and J usage is TRBJ1-1, with D unclear. Trimming left V 8 bases short and J 2 bases short, with 12 bases between. This CDR3 has 12 residues. Germline CDR1 is SQVTM and CDR2 is ANQGSEA. In DNA, the CDR3 is TGCAGCCCTGGGCTGCCTAACACTGAAGCTTTCTTT. It encodes CSPGLPNTEAFF.

This clone was counted a few times. The V gene is TRBV7-8, the J gene TRBJ2-7; a possible D gene is TRBD1 (5 bases). CDR1 is SGHVS, CDR2 FQNEAQ, per germline. This CDR3 spans 16 amino acids. V was shortened by 0 bases and J by 5 bases, with 17 bases between the two germline ends. The CDR3 loop reads CASSLAWSGIIDEQYF. As DNA, the CDR3 is TGTGCCAGCAGCTTAGCGTGGTCAGGGATTATCGACGAGCAGTACTTC.

The J gene is TRBJ1-4, the V gene TRBV7-9; no definite D call. The CDR3 is made up of 15 amino acids. CDR1 is SEHNR and CDR2 is FQNEAQ in the germline V gene (reference sequence). V was trimmed by 2 bases and J by 5 bases, leaving 12 bases between them. The CDR3 DNA is TGTGCCAGCAGCTTAAGTGGCAGAGGGAATGAAAAACTGTTTTTT. The encoded protein is CASSLSGRGNEKLFF.

The chain recombines TRBV18 with TRBJ2-3; possible D gene TRBD1, 5 bases. The V gene's germline CDR1 is KGHSH and CDR2 LQKENI. The ends were cut back, 4 bases at V and 4 bases at J, with 18 bases in the middle. This CDR3 has 16 amino acids. The DNA for the CDR3 is TGTGCCAGCTCACTCCGCTTCCCTCAGGGCCCAGATACGCAGTATTTT. This encodes CASSLRFPQGPDTQYF. Variable domain in full (rest from reference TRBV18 and TRBJ2-3): NAGVMQNPRHLVRRRGQEARLRCSPMKGHSHVYWYRQLPEEGLKFMVYLQKENIIDESGMPKERFSAEFPKEGPSILRIQQVVRGDSAAYFCASSLRFPQGPDTQYFGPGTRLTVL.

The V gene is TRBV7-2, the J gene TRBJ2-1; TRBD2 matches 11 bases. The CDR3 extends over 14 amino acids. From germline, CDR1 is SGHTA and CDR2 FQGNSA. With V trimmed by 6 bases and J by 7 bases, 5 bases remained unmatched. CDR3 region: CASRTTSGGNEQFF. The CDR3 DNA reads as TGTGCCAGCAGGACCACTAGCGGGGGTAATGAGCAGTTCTTC.

The chain has TRBV18 and TRBJ1-1, with a weak D call TRBD1 (5 bases). The length of the CDR3 is 12 residues. The V and J ends lost 3 bases and 10 bases respectively, with 12 bases between them. Germline V CDR1 and CDR2: KGHSH, LQKENI. In DNA, the CDR3 is TGTGCCAGCTCACCTGGCCAGGGCGGAGCTTTCTTT. This sequence encodes CASSPGQGGAFF.

J is TRBJ2-2 and V is TRBV2; tentative D call: TRBD2 (5 bases). This CDR3 contains 14 residues. Germline V CDR1 and CDR2: SNHLY, FYNNEI. V shed 6 bases and J shed 2 bases, with 10 bases lying between them. The CDR3 sequence is CASSWEKNTGELFF. As DNA, the CDR3 is TGTGCCAGCAGCTGGGAGAAAAACACCGGGGAGCTGTTTTTT.

This clone was found once. V gene TRBV5-4 combines with J gene TRBJ2-2; 9 bases are shared with TRBD1. The CDR3 has 16 amino acids. Germline CDR1 and CDR2: SGHNT and YYREEE (reference sequence). V gave up 5 bases and J gave up 5 bases; unmatched junction bases: 10. The CDR3 region is CASRGQGGSVTGELFF. DNA for the CDR3: TGTGCCAGCAGGGGACAGGGCGGTTCGGTGACCGGGGAGCTGTTTTTT. Full variable domain (remainder filled in from reference TRBV5-4 and TRBJ2-2): ETGVTQSPTHLIKTRGQQVTLRCSSQSGHNTVSWYQQALGQGPQFIFQYYREEENGRGNFPPRFSGLQFPNYSSELNVNALELDDSALYLCASRGQGGSVTGELFFGEGSRLTVL.

J is TRBJ1-2 and V is TRBV12-5, with D possibly matching TRBD1 (5 bases). CDR3 size: 13 residues. Germline-derived CDR1 and CDR2 are LGHNT and FRNRAP. Trimming took 5 bases from V and 2 from J, leaving 9 bases between them. DNA of the CDR3: TGTGCTAGTGGTCTCGCAGGGAACTATGGCTACACCTTC. Translated: CASGLAGNYGYTF.

The V gene is TRBV28, the J gene TRBJ1-6; 7 positions match TRBD1. The V segment lost 6 bases and the J segment 6 bases; nucleotides outside the gene matches: 5. Germline V gives CDR1 MDHEN, CDR2 SYDVKM. The CDR3 has 14 residues. CDR3 protein: CASRESGGNSPLHF. The CDR3 DNA follows: TGTGCCAGCAGGGAATCAGGGGGTAATTCACCCCTCCACTTT. The whole variable domain, remainder taken from reference TRBV28 and TRBJ1-6, is DVKVTQSSRYLVKRTGEKVFLECVQDMDHENMFWYRQDPGLGLRLIYFSYDVKMKEKGDIPEGYSVSREKKERFSLILESASTNQTSMYLCASRESGGNSPLHFGNGTRLTVT.

CDR3 sequence reads: CASSFEQGEFYEQYF. CDR3 nucleotides: TGTGCCAGCAGCTTTGAACAGGGGGAGTTCTACGAGCAGTACTTC. V is TRBV5-6 and J is TRBJ2-7, with 8 nucleotides matching TRBD1. The CDR3 extends over 15 amino acids. Losses at the gene ends were 2 bases for V and 3 bases for J; bases not matched to a gene: 7. Germline values: CDR1 SGHDT, CDR2 YYEEEE.

The CDR3 here is CASSPWTGDNQPQHF. The CDR3 nucleotides are TGCGCCAGCAGCCCTTGGACAGGGGACAATCAGCCCCAGCATTTT. The chain links TRBV5-1 to TRBJ1-5; 9 bases agree with TRBD1. The CDR3 runs 15 residues. Looked up from germline, CDR1 is SGHRS and CDR2 is YFSETQ. V lost 4 bases to trimming and J lost 3 bases; unmatched junction nucleotides: 5.

The chain uses TRBV6-1 and TRBJ2-7; D may be TRBD1 (5 bases). The V end was cut by 3 bases, the J end by 9 bases, with 12 bases between. The CDR3 length is 12 residues. Per the germline V gene, CDR1 is MNHNS and CDR2 is SASEGT. The CDR3 sequence is CASSDLGVVQYF. The CDR3 coding sequence is TGTGCCAGCAGTGATTTAGGGGTCGTGCAGTACTTC.

The chain joins TRBV2 to TRBJ2-5; D remains unclear. Trimming shortened V by 6 bases and J by 1 base, and 3 bases separated the two germline ends. The CDR3 covers 11 residues. CDR1 and CDR2 (germline): SNHLY, FYNNEI. The CDR3 sequence is CASRSQETQYF. Here the CDR3 DNA reads TGTGCCAGCAGGAGCCAAGAGACCCAGTACTTC.

The J gene is TRBJ2-2, the V gene TRBV9; 7 bases fit TRBD1. The germline CDR1 and CDR2 sequences are SGDLS and YYNGEE. The V and J ends lost 0 bases and 2 bases, in that order; junction bases with no gene match: 4. The CDR3 contains 16 residues. In nucleotides, the CDR3 is TGTGCCAGCAGCGTAGCCGGGACAGTAAACACCGGGGAGCTGTTTTTT. Residues: CASSVAGTVNTGELFF.

The chain employs TRBV19 and TRBJ2-6; D perhaps matches TRBD1 (5 bases). V lost 0 bases, J lost 2 bases, and 11 bases lay in between. The CDR3 has 17 amino acids. CDR1 and CDR2 from the germline V gene are LNHDA and SQIVND (reference sequence). The CDR3 DNA reads TGTGCCAGTAGTATAGATTACTGGGGCGCTGGGGCCAACGTCCTGACTTTC. The encoded protein is CASSIDYWGAGANVLTF.

This clone occurred once. This chain uses TRBV6-6 with TRBJ2-2, with D unresolved. The V end lost 7 bases, the J end lost 5 bases, and 20 bases lay between the germline ends. Germline lookup yields CDR1 MNHNY and CDR2 SVGAGI (reference sequence). The CDR3 contains 16 residues. CDR3 in amino acids: CASKTSGGTPTGELFF. The CDR3 bases are TGTGCCAGCAAGACTTCTGGCGGAACACCGACCGGGGAGCTGTTTTTT.

V and J are TRBV28 and TRBJ1-1, with D possibly being TRBD1 (5 bases). Germline V gene sequence: CDR1 MDHEN, CDR2 SYDVKM. Trimming took 2 bases from V and 1 from J, leaving 11 bases between them. This CDR3 has 15 amino acids. The DNA for the CDR3 is TGTGCCAGCAGTTTAAGCGGGACGGCGAACACTGAAGCTTTCTTT. Its translation: CASSLSGTANTEAFF.

The rearrangement links TRBV5-1 to TRBJ2-1; the match to TRBD2 covers 11 bases. Germline CDR1 reads SGHRS; CDR2 reads YFSETQ. Trimming removed 4 bases from V and 0 bases from J; junction bases left unmatched: 3. CDR3 length equals 16 residues. The chain's CDR3 is CASSGGLADSYNEQFF. The CDR3 region has the DNA TGCGCCAGCAGCGGGGGACTAGCGGACTCCTACAATGAGCAGTTCTTC.

The J gene is TRBJ2-2, the V gene TRBV27, with TRBD2 matching 10 bases. Trimming at V came to 10 bases and at J to 5 bases, leaving 16 bases not matched to a gene. Germline V gene lookup returns CDR1 MNHEY and CDR2 SMNVEV (reference sequence). The CDR3 length is 17 residues. CDR3 loop: CATRDSSSGGYTGELFF. CDR3 in DNA: TGTGCCACCCGGGACTCCTCTAGCGGGGGTTATACCGGGGAGCTGTTTTTT.

A single count supports this clone. This chain joins TRBV6-2 or TRBV6-3 and TRBJ2-5, with TRBD2 matching over 7 bases. V was pared by 7 bases and J by 14 bases, with 19 bases of the junction left unmatched. The CDR3 runs to 14 residues. Looked up from germline, CDR1 is MNHEY and CDR2 is SVGEGT. DNA for the CDR3: TGTGCCAGCACCCCCGGGCGGTCTAGCGGCCATCTATACTTC. Its translation: CASTPGRSSGHLYF.

The rearrangement uses TRBV28 and TRBJ2-7; unclear D gene. V was cut by 1 base and J by 1 base, with 2 bases left in between. Germline CDR1 and CDR2: MDHEN and SYDVKM. The CDR3 runs to 12 residues. The CDR3 coding sequence is TGTGCCAGCAGTTTATCGTCCTACGAGCAGTACTTC. Amino acid sequence: CASSLSSYEQYF.

V usage is TRBV11-2 and J usage is TRBJ2-1; a weak D match, TRBD2 (5 bases). Germline V CDR1 and CDR2: SGHAT, FQNNGV. The CDR3 contains 15 residues. V lost 2 bases to trimming and J lost 9 bases, with 17 bases between them. The CDR3 region has the DNA TGTGCCAGCAGCTTAAGGCGTCACCCAGCGGTTGAGCAGTTCTTC. The encoded protein is CASSLRRHPAVEQFF.

This chain links TRBV4-3 with TRBJ1-2; D ambiguous. The germline CDR1 and CDR2 sequences are LGHNA and YSLEER. This CDR3 has 16 residues. Trimming pared 0 bases from V and 0 bases from J, leaving 11 bases between. CDR3 region: CASSQDGAIPNYGYTF. CDR3 in DNA: TGCGCCAGCAGCCAAGATGGAGCGATACCTAACTATGGCTACACCTTC.